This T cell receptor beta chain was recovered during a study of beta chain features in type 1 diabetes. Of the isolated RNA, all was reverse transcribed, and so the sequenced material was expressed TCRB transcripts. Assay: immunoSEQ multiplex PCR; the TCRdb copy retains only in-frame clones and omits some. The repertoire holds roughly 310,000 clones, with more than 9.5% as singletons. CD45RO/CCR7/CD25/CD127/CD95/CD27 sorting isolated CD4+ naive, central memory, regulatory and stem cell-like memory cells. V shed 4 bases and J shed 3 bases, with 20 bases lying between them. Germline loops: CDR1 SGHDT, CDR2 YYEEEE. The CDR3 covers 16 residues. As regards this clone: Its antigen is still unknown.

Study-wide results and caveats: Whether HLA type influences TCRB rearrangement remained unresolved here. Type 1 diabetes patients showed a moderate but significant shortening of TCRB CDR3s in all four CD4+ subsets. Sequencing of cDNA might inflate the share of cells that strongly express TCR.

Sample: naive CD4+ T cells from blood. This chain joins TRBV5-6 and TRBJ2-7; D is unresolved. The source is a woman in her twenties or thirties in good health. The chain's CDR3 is CASSPPLVYGLYEQYF. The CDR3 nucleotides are TGTGCCAGCAGCCCCCCCCTAGTCTACGGCCTCTACGAGCAGTACTTC.